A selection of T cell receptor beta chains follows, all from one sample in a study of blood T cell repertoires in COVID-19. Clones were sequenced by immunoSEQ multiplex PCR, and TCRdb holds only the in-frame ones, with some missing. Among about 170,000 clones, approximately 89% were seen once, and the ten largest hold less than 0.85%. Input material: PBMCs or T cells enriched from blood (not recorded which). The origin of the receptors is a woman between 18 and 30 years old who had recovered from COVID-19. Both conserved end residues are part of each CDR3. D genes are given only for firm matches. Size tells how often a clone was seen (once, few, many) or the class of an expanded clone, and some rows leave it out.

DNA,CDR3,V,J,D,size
TGTGCCACCTCCCCCCGGGGGGGGAATCAGCCCCAGCATTTT,CATSPRGGNQPQHF,TRBV27,TRBJ1-5,.,.
TGTGCCAGCAGTTACCAGGGGCCCTCAACTAATGAAAAACTGTTTTTT,CASSYQGPSTNEKLFF,TRBV6-2/TRBV6-3,TRBJ1-4,.,.
TGTGCCAGCAGCCCGACGGGACAGCGTAGCAATCAGCCCCAGCATTTT,CASSPTGQRSNQPQHF,TRBV5-6,TRBJ1-5,TRBD1,once
TGTGCCAGTGGGGGACTAGCGGGAGATAGTGAGCAGTTCTTC,CASGGLAGDSEQFF,TRBV19,TRBJ2-1,TRBD2,once
TGTGCAAGTCGCTTCAGTGGGAGAGGGACAGATACGCAGTATTTT,CASRFSGRGTDTQYF,TRBV12-2,TRBJ2-3,.,.
TGTGCCAGTGAGGGAGGGCCCTCAGGTTCCTACAATGAGCAGTTCTTC,CASEGGPSGSYNEQFF,TRBV19,TRBJ2-1,TRBD2,.
TGCGCCAGCAGCCAAGGGGCTATGGTCCGAGCGGGAGGGCCGGCCAAAAACATTCAGTACTTC,CASSQGAMVRAGGPAKNIQYF,TRBV4-3,TRBJ2-4,TRBD2,.
TGCAGTGCTAGTTTGCAGGGACTGGTGAACTATGGCTACACCTTC,CSASLQGLVNYGYTF,TRBV20-1,TRBJ1-2,.,.
TGTGCCAGCAGCCCTATGGTCGGGAGGGCCAGCACAGATACGCAGTATTTT,CASSPMVGRASTDTQYF,TRBV7-2,TRBJ2-3,TRBD2,.
TGTGCCAGCAGCTCGACTAGAGGAGAGACCCAGTACTTC,CASSSTRGETQYF,TRBV7-3,TRBJ2-5,.,.
TGTGCCAGCAGCCAGCTGGGAGGCCAGCATTTT,CASSQLGGQHF,TRBV6-2/TRBV6-3,TRBJ1-5,.,.
TGTGCCAGTAGTAAGGGGGAGTGGGACTATGGCTACACCTTC,CASSKGEWDYGYTF,TRBV19,TRBJ1-2,.,.
TGTGCCAGCAGTTCAGGTCGTCAGCCCCAGCATTTT,CASSSGRQPQHF,TRBV28,TRBJ1-5,.,.
TGTGCCAGTAGTATTTCGTCACAGGGAGTATTGACTGAAGCTTTCTTT,CASSISSQGVLTEAFF,TRBV19,TRBJ1-1,.,.
TGTGCCAGTACTCCAATAGGGACTAGCGGGGACAATGAGCAGTTCTTC,CASTPIGTSGDNEQFF,TRBV19,TRBJ2-1,TRBD2,.
TGTGCCAGCAGCACCCGGGACAGGGGGCGTATTTTGGGCTACACCTTC,CASSTRDRGRILGYTF,TRBV5-6,TRBJ1-2,TRBD1,.
TGTGCCAGCACCGTGGGACAGGGAGAGGTGGGTGGCATAAGGTACACCTTC,CASTVGQGEVGGIRYTF,TRBV28,TRBJ1-2,TRBD1,.
TGTGCCAGTAGCAAACGGCGAGGGATTCGGAGCACAGATACGCAGTATTTT,CASSKRRGIRSTDTQYF,TRBV19,TRBJ2-3,.,.
TGTGCCACCAGCAGAGATACGGATGAGCAGTTCTTC,CATSRDTDEQFF,TRBV15,TRBJ2-1,.,.
TGTGCCAGCAGTGACGATGAGGGACTAGCGGCGACTAATGAGCAGTTCTTC,CASSDDEGLAATNEQFF,TRBV25-1,TRBJ2-1,TRBD2,.